This entry features one T cell receptor (beta chain) sequence. Sequencing used immunoSEQ multiplex PCR; TCRdb keeps in-frame clones, though not all of them. The sample records 13,000 to 15,000 clones, approximately 63% being singletons. The sample comes from a study of CD4+ T cells in melanoma. V gave up 2 bases and J gave up 3 bases, with 10 bases separating them. Germline loops: CDR1 SGHRS, CDR2 YFSETQ. This CDR3 spans 14 amino acids. The rearrangement joins TRBV5-1 to TRBJ2-3; D remains unclear. This clonotype originated in a human donor with melanoma. The sequenced material came from cells from a culture (not recorded whether cultured in vitro). Here the CDR3 reads CASSLVVSTDTQYF. CDR3 in DNA: TGCGCCAGCAGCTTAGTTGTGAGTACAGATACGCAGTATTTT. The full variable domain, with the rest looked up from reference TRBV5-1 and TRBJ2-3, is KAGVTQTPRYLIKTRGQQVTLSCSPISGHRSVSWYQQTPGQGLQFLFEYFSETQRNKGNFPGRFSGRQFSNSRSEMNVSTLELGDSALYLCASSLVVSTDTQYFGPGTRLTVL.